This TCR beta chain came from a study of shared clonotypes between healthy human individuals. Study-level results: An expected dependence of interdonor clonotype sharing on sequencing depth was noted.

Researchers drew on roughly 84 million PBMCs for genomic DNA from unsorted samples. The germline CDR1 and CDR2 sequences are SEHNR and FQNEAQ (reference sequence). V dropped 5 bases and J dropped 8 bases, with 15 bases sitting between them. The CDR3 is 13 residues long. The table lists this clone with many counts. The antigen remains unidentified. A deep-level run was used for the assay. Using immunoSEQ multiplex PCR, the repertoire was profiled, and TCRdb retains in-frame clones only, with some absent. The sample records approximately 480,000 clones, 75% to 80% being singletons. The chain combines TRBV7-9 with TRBJ1-1; D is perhaps TRBD1 (6 bases). The specimen was PBMCs. The sequence came from a woman between 40 and 55 years old in good health. Some clones in this sample may be carry-over from other donors' samples. CDR3: CASSPGWGREAFF. The CDR3 region has the DNA TGTGCCAGCAGCCCTGGGTGGGGGCGGGAAGCTTTCTTT.